One sample yielded the 20 T cell receptor beta chains listed below, sequenced in a study of response to subunit inactivated influenza vaccine. TCRdb redid the calling of the RT-PCR reads with MiXCR, one entry per CDR3 protein. This sample has roughly 550,000 distinct CDR3 sequences, with around a quarter found just once. These data also formed part of another study, on T cells expressing NK-cell markers. This second study notes: The authors generated TCR beta cDNA through 5'RACE template switching with UMIs.

The input for sequencing was CD4+ T cells sorted from PBMCs, taken 11 to 12 days after vaccination. The receptors here all came from a middle-aged man who received an inactivated influenza vaccine.

The chain has TRBV28 and TRBJ2-6; 10 bases are a match to TRBD1. The V segment lost 4 bases and the J segment 4 bases; nucleotides outside the gene matches: 4. Germline CDR1 and CDR2: MDHEN and SYDVKM. The CDR3 runs to 16 residues. The CDR3 is CASSSTGGMGANVLTF. The CDR3 nucleotides read TGTGCCAGCAGTTCGACAGGGGGCATGGGGGCCAACGTCCTGACTTTC.

This clonotype was counted a few times. The chain carries TRBV3-1 and TRBJ2-7, with D hard to call. This CDR3 has 14 amino acids. V lost 1 base and J 2 bases, leaving 9 bases between the germline ends. Per germline, CDR1 LGHDT and CDR2 YNNKEL (reference sequence). The DNA of the CDR3 is TGTGCCAGCAGCCAAGGGCAGATAACCTACGAGCAGTACTTC. Amino acids: CASSQGQITYEQYF.

This clonotype was seen a single time. CDR3 region: CASSLVGTTLSGEKLFF. The CDR3 region has the DNA TGTGCCAGCAGTTTAGTTGGGACCACCTTATCGGGTGAAAAACTGTTTTTT. J is TRBJ1-4 and V is TRBV28; TRBD1 might be the D (5 bases). CDR3 length: 17 amino acids. The V end was cut by 2 bases, the J end by 7 bases, with 20 bases between. Germline lookup yields CDR1 MDHEN and CDR2 SYDVKM.

The rearrangement links TRBV24-1 to TRBJ2-1, with D unresolved. The CDR3 runs to 13 residues. The V end was cut by 3 bases, the J end by 4 bases, with 6 bases between. Germline values: CDR1 KGHDR, CDR2 SFDVKD. Here the CDR3 DNA reads TGTGCCACCAGTGATGCAGGATACAATGAGCAGTTCTTC. Translated: CATSDAGYNEQFF.

This rearrangement joins TRBV11-2 to TRBJ2-2; the D is unclear. V shed 5 bases and J shed 4 bases, with 11 bases lying between them. Germline-derived CDR1 and CDR2 are SGHAT and FQNNGV. CDR3 length: 14 amino acids. The CDR3 is CASSPQISTGELFF. DNA for the CDR3: TGTGCCAGCAGCCCACAGATATCCACCGGGGAGCTGTTTTTT.

This clonotype was counted only a few times. The chain combines TRBV3-1 with TRBJ2-3; 10 nucleotides align to TRBD2. CDR1 and CDR2 from the germline V gene are LGHDT and YNNKEL (reference sequence). V trimming: 4 bases; J trimming: 10 bases; junction bases outside the gene matches: 11. The CDR3 has 15 amino acids. The CDR3 spells CASSPNSGGSDAQYF. The CDR3 nucleotides read TGTGCCAGCAGCCCCAATAGCGGGGGGTCGGATGCGCAGTATTTT.

The chain uses TRBV6-6 and TRBJ2-1; D is undetermined. Looked up from germline, CDR1 is MNHNY and CDR2 is SVGAGI (reference sequence). Trimming shortened V by 3 bases and J by 5 bases, and 2 bases separated the two germline ends. The CDR3 totals 11 residues. In DNA, the CDR3 is TGTGCCAGCAGTTATGACAATGAGCAGTTCTTC. This codes for CASSYDNEQFF.

The genes are TRBV5-1 and TRBJ2-5; 8 bases align to TRBD2. The CDR3 extends over 15 amino acids. Trimming at V came to 0 bases and at J to 2 bases, leaving 3 bases not matched to a gene. Per the germline V gene, CDR1 is SGHRS and CDR2 is YFSETQ. The CDR3 DNA sequence: TGCGCCAGCAGCTTGGGCGGGGGGTCTCAAGAGACCCAGTACTTC. It encodes CASSLGGGSQETQYF.

The V gene is TRBV6-1, the J gene TRBJ2-5, with TRBD2 matching 7 bases. Trimming removed 7 bases from V and 1 base from J; junction bases left unmatched: 9. This CDR3 has 15 residues. Germline-derived CDR1 and CDR2 are MNHNS and SASEGT. Here the CDR3 reads CASTQLAGVQETQYF. The CDR3, as DNA: TGTGCCAGCACCCAACTGGCGGGGGTCCAAGAGACCCAGTACTTC.

The chain couples TRBV20-1 to TRBJ2-4; a possible D gene is TRBD1 (5 bases). The CDR3 is made up of 16 amino acids. V was shortened by 0 bases and J by 1 base, with 13 bases between the two germline ends. Germline V CDR1 and CDR2: DFQATT, SNEGSKA (reference sequence). The chain's CDR3 is CSARDMRDSAKNIQYF. In DNA, the CDR3 is TGCAGTGCTAGAGATATGCGAGACAGCGCCAAAAACATTCAGTACTTC.

The gene calls are TRBV7-8 and TRBJ1-5, with D possibly being TRBD1 (6 bases). V gave up 5 bases and J gave up 6 bases, with 14 bases separating them. The CDR3 consists of 14 residues. Germline CDR1 SGHVS, CDR2 FQNEAQ. In nucleotides, the CDR3 is TGTGCCAGCAGCCAAAGCGGGGGCTCTCAGCCCCAGCATTTT. It yields the protein CASSQSGGSQPQHF.

The rearrangement links TRBV21-1 to TRBJ2-7. TRBV21-1 is shown as a pseudogene. The length of the CDR3 is 13 residues. This chain's CDR3 is CASSKVQYYEQYF. The CDR3 coding sequence is TGTGCCAGCAGCAAGGTACAGTACTACGAGCAGTACTTC.

This clonotype was observed many times. V usage is TRBV5-1 and J usage is TRBJ2-4; D is undetermined. The germline gives CDR1 SGHRS, CDR2 YFSETQ. Trimming took 5 bases from V and 7 from J, leaving 19 bases between them. This CDR3 is built from 15 residues. In DNA form, the CDR3 reads TGCGCCAGCAGAGCGTTAGGGCCCCAAAAGAACATTCAGTACTTC. Protein sequence: CASRALGPQKNIQYF.

This clonotype was seen only a few times. This chain uses TRBV3-1 with TRBJ2-1; D assignment may be TRBD1 or TRBD2 (5 bases each). Trimming stripped 1 base from V and 5 bases from J, with 12 bases between. Germline CDR1 LGHDT, CDR2 YNNKEL (reference sequence). The length of the CDR3 is 15 residues. CDR3 loop: CASSQGGELNNEQFF. CDR3 nucleotide sequence: TGTGCCAGCAGCCAAGGAGGGGAGTTAAACAATGAGCAGTTCTTC.

This clonotype turned up a few times. V is TRBV27 and J is TRBJ2-1; D is unclear. The V gene lost 4 bases and the J gene lost 4 bases, with 11 bases spanning the gap. CDR3 size: 14 residues. The germline V gene encodes CDR1 MNHEY and CDR2 SMNVEV (reference sequence). The CDR3 region has the DNA TGTGCCAGCAGTTCAATTCAGGTATACAATGAGCAGTTCTTC. This translates into CASSSIQVYNEQFF.

This clonotype was recorded many times. The CDR3 DNA sequence: TGCAGTGCTAGATCTGATAAGACAGGTAACACTGAAGCTTTCTTT. Translated, it gives CSARSDKTGNTEAFF. The rearrangement links TRBV20-1 to TRBJ1-1, with a possible D match to TRBD1 (6 bases). CDR1 and CDR2 (germline): DFQATT, SNEGSKA (reference sequence). Trimming took off 2 bases at V and 2 bases at J, with 15 bases between the two ends. This CDR3 is built from 15 residues.

Only a few counts were recorded for this clonotype. The V and J genes are TRBV12-3 or TRBV12-4 and TRBJ2-1; either TRBD1 or TRBD2 may supply D (6 bases each). CDR3 length: 16 residues. Between the trimmed V and J ends, which lost 3 bases and 6 bases, there was a span of 18 bases. In nucleotides, the CDR3 is TGTGCCAGCAGTTTGGGGGGCTTAGTTTGGTTCAATGAGCAGTTCTTC. This translates into CASSLGGLVWFNEQFF.

This clonotype has a handful of counts. The CDR3 spells CSATRVGRLNTEAFF. CDR3 in DNA: TGCAGTGCTACAAGAGTGGGACGGCTGAACACTGAAGCTTTCTTT. The chain has TRBV20-1 and TRBJ1-1, with a tentative D call TRBD1 (5 bases). CDR1 is DFQATT and CDR2 is SNEGSKA in the germline V gene (reference sequence). This CDR3 contains 15 residues. V was shortened by 4 bases and J by 0 bases, with 15 bases between the two germline ends.

J is TRBJ2-2 and V is TRBV4-1; 8 nucleotides match TRBD1. J lost 9 bases, V lost 0 bases, and 18 bases had no gene match. There are 19 residues in the CDR3. Germline V CDR1 and CDR2: MGHRA, YSYEKL. CDR3 protein: CASSQDWGSAGGLSWELFF. The DNA for the CDR3 is TGCGCCAGCAGCCAAGATTGGGGATCGGCAGGGGGCCTTTCTTGGGAGCTGTTTTTT.

A few counts support this clonotype. The V call is TRBV6-5, the J call TRBJ2-6; no firm D call. Germline V gene lookup returns CDR1 MNHEY and CDR2 SVGAGI. V was trimmed by 0 bases and J by 2 bases, leaving 5 bases between them. This CDR3 contains 15 residues. CDR3 coding DNA: TGTGCCAGCAGTTACTCGTTGGCTGGGGCCAACGTCCTGACTTTC. Translation gives CASSYSLAGANVLTF.